Presented here are 8 T cell receptor beta chains from one specimen sequenced in a study of T cell changes during pregnancy in multiple sclerosis. Some clones are missing from TCRdb's copy, which holds only in-frame ones; the method was immunoSEQ multiplex PCR. The table includes 90,000 to 120,000 clones, roughly 93% detected once. The input for sequencing was peripheral blood, taken before pregnancy. The receptors here all came from a female donor with multiple sclerosis, enrolled in a pregnancy study.

The sample holds one count of this clone. The V and J genes are TRBV6-6 and TRBJ2-7; 8 bases line up with TRBD1. CDR1 is MNHNY, CDR2 SVGAGI, per germline (reference sequence). The CDR3 has 14 residues. V lost 6 bases to trimming and J lost 2 bases; unmatched junction nucleotides: 6. CDR3 amino acids: CASSRTGQAYEQYF. CDR3 DNA sequence: TGTGCCAGCAGCCGGACGGGACAGGCCTACGAGCAGTACTTC.

In its sample, this clone was seen once. This chain links TRBV18 with TRBJ1-1; weak D call: TRBD1 (5 bases). CDR1 and CDR2 from the germline V gene are KGHSH and LQKENI. The V end lost 2 bases, the J end lost 5 bases, and 12 bases lay between the germline ends. The CDR3 is 14 amino acids. CDR3 nucleotide sequence: TGTGCCAGCTCACCAAAAACAGGTCAGACTGAAGCTTTCTTT. Residues: CASSPKTGQTEAFF.

J is TRBJ1-2 and V is TRBV5-1, with D perhaps matching TRBD1 (6 bases). Deletions cut 1 base from V and 4 bases from J, with 14 bases between. The CDR3 extends over 15 amino acids. From germline, CDR1 is SGHRS and CDR2 YFSETQ. The CDR3 DNA reads as TGCGCCAGCAGCTTGACAGGGACGATCGGCTATGGCTACACCTTC. Its translation is CASSLTGTIGYGYTF.

The rearrangement joins TRBV4-1 to TRBJ2-1; TRBD1 matches 7 bases. V lost 0 bases to trimming and J lost 7 bases; unmatched junction nucleotides: 6. The CDR3 has 15 residues. Per germline, CDR1 MGHRA and CDR2 YSYEKL. The CDR3 sequence is CASSQDRTGWNEQFF. The CDR3 DNA reads TGCGCCAGCAGCCAAGATCGGACAGGTTGGAATGAGCAGTTCTTC.

CDR3 protein: CASTGGSSYNEQFF. CDR3 nucleotides: TGTGCCAGCACTGGCGGGAGCTCCTACAATGAGCAGTTCTTC. The chain employs TRBV2 and TRBJ2-1; TRBD2 agrees at 7 bases. Per germline, CDR1 SNHLY and CDR2 FYNNEI. There are 14 residues in the CDR3. Germline trimming cut 7 bases from V and 0 bases from J; bases unmatched to any gene: 3.

The chain combines TRBV7-6 with TRBJ1-4; D unresolved. Germline-derived CDR1 and CDR2 are SGHVS and FNYEAQ. There are 13 residues in the CDR3. Deletions cut 0 bases from V and 8 bases from J, with 7 bases between. The CDR3 DNA reads TGTGCCAGCAGCTTAGCGCCAGGAGAAAAACTGTTTTTT. Residues: CASSLAPGEKLFF.

This rearrangement joins TRBV7-8 to TRBJ1-5, with 11 bases that match TRBD1. V shed 5 bases, J shed 5 bases, and the junction held 8 bases outside the gene matches. CDR1 is SGHVS and CDR2 is FQNEAQ in the germline V gene. The CDR3 consists of 16 residues. The CDR3 region is CASSRGQGARDQPQHF. In nucleotides, the CDR3 is TGTGCCAGCAGCCGTGGACAGGGGGCGCGAGATCAGCCCCAGCATTTT.

The V gene is TRBV6-1, the J gene TRBJ2-3; 8 bases fit TRBD1. Germline CDR1 and CDR2: MNHNS and SASEGT. V shed 7 bases, J shed 3 bases, and the junction held 6 bases outside the gene matches. The CDR3 is 14 residues long. CDR3: CASTARGRTDTQYF. Written as DNA, the CDR3 is TGTGCCAGCACGGCCAGGGGGCGGACAGATACGCAGTATTTT.